A single T cell receptor (beta chain) is shown here with its context. Its antigen is unidentified. This sample is drawn from a study of graft-versus-host responses after intestinal transplantation. General observations from the study: Declining HvG levels early post-transplant were linked to peak circulating GvH clone levels. The authors found GvH clones in recipient marrow, some appearing first in ileum or blood.

CDR1 is SEHNR, CDR2 FQNEAQ, per germline (reference sequence). V shed 3 bases, J shed 3 bases, and the junction held 16 bases outside the gene matches. CDR3 length: 18 amino acids. Clones were read by immunoSEQ multiplex PCR, and TCRdb kept only the in-frame ones, dropping some. This table holds under 100,000 clones, 82% found once. This clonotype was obtained from a human donor who received an intestinal transplant. The chain links TRBV7-9 to TRBJ1-1; the match to TRBD1 covers 7 bases. The sequencing here drew on unstimulated CD4+ T cells sorted from spleen or lymph node cells, taken before intestinal transplant. The CDR3 reads CASSFPTGDSKVDTEAFF. CDR3 coding DNA: TGTGCCAGCAGCTTCCCAACAGGGGACTCGAAGGTGGACACTGAAGCTTTCTTT.